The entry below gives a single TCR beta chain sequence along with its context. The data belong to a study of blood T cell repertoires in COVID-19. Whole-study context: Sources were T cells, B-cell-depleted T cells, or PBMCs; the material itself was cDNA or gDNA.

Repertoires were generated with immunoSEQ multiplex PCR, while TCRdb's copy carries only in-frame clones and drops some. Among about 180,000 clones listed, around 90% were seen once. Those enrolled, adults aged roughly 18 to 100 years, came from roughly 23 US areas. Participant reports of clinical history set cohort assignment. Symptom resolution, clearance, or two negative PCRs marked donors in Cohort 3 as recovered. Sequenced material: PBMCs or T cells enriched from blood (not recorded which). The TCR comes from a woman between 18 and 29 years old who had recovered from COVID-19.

CDR3 sequence (DNA): TGTGCCATCAGCCCTAGCGGCGACTCCTACGAGCAGTACTTC. Protein: CAISPSGDSYEQYF. The J gene is TRBJ2-7, the V gene TRBV10-3, with TRBD2 matching 7 bases. Per the germline V gene, CDR1 is ENHRY and CDR2 is SYGVKD. The ends lost 6 bases at V and 0 bases at J; junction bases unmatched: 5. The CDR3 sequence is 14 residues long.